This T cell receptor beta chain stems from a study of OX40 agonist ivuxolimab in advanced cancers. Study in general: The diagnoses of dose-escalation patients were hepatocellular carcinoma, melanoma, renal cell or head and neck cancer.

Sequencing was performed with immunoSEQ multiplex PCR; in TCRdb, only in-frame clones are kept and a portion is missing. The sample lists approximately 60,000 clones, about four fifths seen once, with 2% to 3% in the top ten. Trimming pared 0 bases from V and 4 bases from J, leaving 11 bases between. The CDR3 consists of 14 residues. In germline, CDR1 is SGHRS, CDR2 YFSETQ. Cycle 7 day 1, cycle 4 day 1, and baseline were the timepoints at which blood was sampled. This sample comprised CD4+ or CD8+ T cells sorted from blood, obtained in a trial of the OX40 agonist ivuxolimab. This chain joins TRBV5-1 and TRBJ2-7; D tentatively reads TRBD1 or TRBD2 (5 bases each). This clonotype was obtained from an adult with an advanced solid tumor such as melanoma, head and neck, liver or kidney cancer. CDR3 coding DNA: TGCGCCAGCAGCTTGGAGTCCTGGGGGTACGAGCAGTACTTC. Its protein product is CASSLESWGYEQYF.